This T cell receptor beta chain was recovered during a study of cytomegalovirus exposure and HLA in healthy donors. Broader study findings: Among donors in an Asian-associated ancestry cluster, a later analysis reportedly found fewer N-insertions than the roughly 700-donor mean. Rarity held for most TCR sequences, but there were some public TCRs that occurred in many donors. A previous analysis found most TCR beta V segments productive roughly 87% or roughly 30% of the time. Later analysis identified several of the most significant clusters that appeared linked to common viral pathogens.

Primers included in the PCR were 60 Vbeta and 13 Jbeta primers. Clones were read by immunoSEQ multiplex PCR, and TCRdb kept only the in-frame ones, dropping some. This sample has about 98,000 clones, with roughly 82% found just once. On this clone itself: As yet, its antigen is unknown.

CDR3 length: 18 amino acids. CDR1 is SGHNT and CDR2 is YYREEE in the germline V gene (reference sequence). With V trimmed by 1 base and J by 4 bases, 9 bases remained unmatched. Sequencing input: PBMCs. The TCR comes from a human donor in good health. The V gene is TRBV5-4, the J gene TRBJ2-6; TRBD2 matches at 9 bases. The CDR3 loop is CASSLLGGGASGANVLTF. The CDR3 nucleotides read TGTGCCAGCAGCTTGCTGGGCGGGGGGGCCTCCGGGGCCAACGTCCTGACTTTC.